The clone carrying this TCR beta chain is medium-sized. One end of the junction varies from germline; a read error may be responsible. The sample is drawn from a study of blood T cell repertoires in COVID-19. Profiled with immunoSEQ multiplex PCR; TCRdb holds only in-frame clones, not every one. This sample has 45,000 to 55,000 clones, with more than 60% found just once. This CDR3 region has 15 residues. Germline V gene sequence: CDR1 MGHRA, CDR2 YSYEKL. The sequence came from a human donor with active or convalescent COVID-19. The donor label of this sample is uncertain. The sample taken for sequencing was peripheral blood. V and J are TRBV4-1 and TRBJ2-2; TRBD2 aligns across 8 bases. Here the CDR3 DNA reads TGCGCCCGCAGCCTGTCCGGGGGGGGGACCGGGGAGCTGTTTTTT. The encoded protein is CARSLSGGGTGELFF.